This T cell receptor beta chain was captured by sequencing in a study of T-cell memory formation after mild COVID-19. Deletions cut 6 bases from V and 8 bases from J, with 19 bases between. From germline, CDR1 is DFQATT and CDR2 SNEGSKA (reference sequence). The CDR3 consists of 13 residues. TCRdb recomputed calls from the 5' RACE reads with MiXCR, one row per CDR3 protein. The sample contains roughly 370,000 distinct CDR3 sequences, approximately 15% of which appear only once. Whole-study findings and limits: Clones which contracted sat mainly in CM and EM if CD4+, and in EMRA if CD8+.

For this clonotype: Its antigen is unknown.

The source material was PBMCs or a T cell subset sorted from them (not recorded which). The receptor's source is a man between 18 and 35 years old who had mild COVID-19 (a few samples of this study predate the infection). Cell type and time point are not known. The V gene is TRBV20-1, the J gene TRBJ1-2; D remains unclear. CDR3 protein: CSAPRPTRSGYTF. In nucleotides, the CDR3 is TGCAGTGCCCCACGCCCCACCCGGAGCGGCTACACCTTC.